Listed below are T cell receptor beta chains from one sample, sequenced in a study of blood T cells in healthy people across ages. From the 5' RACE reads, TCRdb called clonotypes with MiXCR, one entry per CDR3 protein. The data show 1.4 million to 1.5 million distinct CDR3 sequences, roughly 40% seen once. The material sequenced was blood. The receptors were sampled from a woman aged 18-35 years in good health. The CDR3 runs from the conserved cysteine through the conserved F or W. The D gene is left open where the match is weak. A row's size may be missing; if present it is once, few, many or a size class.

TRBV7-2	many	-	TRBJ2-1	CASSPPGQYNEQFF	TGTGCCAGCAGCCCCCCGGGACAATACAATGAGCAGTTCTTC
TRBV7-8	few	-	TRBJ2-1	CASSLAVDEQFF	TGTGCCAGCAGCTTAGCGGTTGATGAGCAGTTCTTC
TRBV12-3/TRBV12-4	-	-	TRBJ1-5	CASSLPGGNRPQHF	TGTGCCAGCAGTCTCCCGGGCGGCAATCGGCCCCAGCATTTT
TRBV20-1	-	-	TRBJ1-2	CSARDGTRKDYGYTF	TGCAGTGCTAGAGACGGCACGCGGAAGGACTATGGCTACACCTTC
TRBV12-3/TRBV12-4	-	-	TRBJ2-2	CASSFGQRLGGELFF	TGTGCCAGCAGTTTTGGCCAGCGACTTGGGGGGGAGCTGTTTTTT
TRBV5-1	-	TRBD1	TRBJ2-1	CASSRTGGTYNEQFF	TGCGCCAGCAGCCGGACAGGGGGAACCTACAATGAGCAGTTCTTC
TRBV7-2	-	TRBD2	TRBJ2-5	CASSLAGTTTREQYF	TGTGCCAGCAGCTTAGCCGGGACTACGACCCGGGAGCAGTACTTC
TRBV29-1	few	-	TRBJ2-3	CSVEGGGTDTQYF	TGCAGCGTTGAGGGGGGCGGCACAGATACGCAGTATTTT
TRBV24-1	many	TRBD2	TRBJ2-1	CATGLAEDLSYNEQFF	TGTGCCACCGGACTAGCGGAGGACCTCTCCTACAATGAGCAGTTCTTC
TRBV28	-	-	TRBJ2-7	CASRDSSYNEQYF	TGTGCCAGCCGGGACTCCTCCTACAATGAGCAGTACTTC
TRBV7-2	few	-	TRBJ2-4	CASSLPNGDIQYF	TGTGCCAGCAGCTTGCCCAACGGAGACATTCAGTACTTC
TRBV10-3	-	-	TRBJ2-3	CAIRGGVSTDTQYF	TGTGCCATCAGAGGAGGAGTTAGCACAGATACGCAGTATTTT
TRBV20-1	-	-	TRBJ2-5	CSATLGAGLQETQYF	TGCAGTGCTACCTTGGGCGCAGGGTTACAAGAGACCCAGTACTTC
TRBV27	few	-	TRBJ2-7	CASSFLGPAYEQYF	TGTGCCAGCAGTTTTTTAGGGCCAGCCTACGAGCAGTACTTC
TRBV5-1	-	-	TRBJ1-2	CASSYNDGNYGYTF	TGCGCCAGCAGTTATAATGACGGTAACTATGGCTACACCTTC
TRBV29-1	-	-	TRBJ1-2	CSVVGRIYGYTF	TGCAGCGTTGTGGGGAGAATCTATGGCTACACCTTC
TRBV4-1	many	-	TRBJ2-5	CASSQAAGQETQYF	TGCGCCAGCAGCCAAGCGGCCGGTCAAGAGACCCAGTACTTC
TRBV27	-	TRBD1	TRBJ2-1	CASSTTGTGDIVVYLTNEQFF	TGTGCCAGCAGTACAACCGGGACAGGTGATATTGTTGTCTACCTAACAAATGAGCAGTTCTTC
TRBV27	few	TRBD2	TRBJ2-3	CASSFSYGFWPLAGLDTQYF	TGTGCCAGCAGTTTTAGCTACGGTTTTTGGCCACTAGCGGGGTTAGATACGCAGTATTTT
TRBV6-5	few	-	TRBJ2-7	CASSYSFVGDGEQYF	TGTGCCAGCAGTTACTCGTTTGTAGGGGACGGCGAGCAGTACTTC
TRBV6-1	-	-	TRBJ2-7	CASSGRTVGEHEQYF	TGTGCCAGCAGTGGCCGGACAGTCGGTGAGCACGAGCAGTACTTC
TRBV12-3/TRBV12-4	few	-	TRBJ1-2	CASSFTKTANYGYTF	TGTGCCAGCAGTTTTACGAAGACGGCTAACTATGGCTACACCTTC
TRBV3-1	-	TRBD1	TRBJ1-5	CASSATSAGGGGNQPQHF	TGTGCCAGCAGCGCGACCTCCGCAGGGGGCGGGGGCAATCAGCCCCAGCATTTT
TRBV20-1	-	-	TRBJ1-2	CSAPTSGKSYGYTF	TGCAGTGCCCCCACGTCAGGGAAGTCCTATGGCTACACCTTC
TRBV7-3	-	-	TRBJ2-3	CASSLDVGRGVSDTQYF	TGTGCCAGCAGCTTAGATGTGGGCAGGGGCGTCTCAGATACGCAGTATTTT
TRBV5-1	-	-	TRBJ1-2	CASSLGGGPDYGYTF	TGCGCCAGCAGCTTGGGCGGGGGGCCGGACTATGGCTACACCTTC
TRBV6-2/TRBV6-3	-	-	TRBJ2-7	CASSGPGVSYEQYF	TGTGCCAGCAGCGGGCCCGGGGTATCCTACGAGCAGTACTTC
TRBV7-9	-	-	TRBJ2-5	CASSSNELETQYF	TGTGCCAGCAGCTCCAACGAGCTAGAGACCCAGTACTTC
TRBV2	-	-	TRBJ1-5	CASSGYGGGDQPQHF	TGTGCCAGCAGTGGGTACGGGGGAGGGGATCAGCCCCAGCATTTT